These 14 T cell receptor beta chains originate from one sample sequenced in a study of T cell clones after liver transplantation. TCRdb's copy holds only in-frame clones and misses some; the assay was immunoSEQ multiplex PCR. The profile shows 40,000 to 65,000 clones, 65% to 85% of them singletons. The sample here was CD4+ T cells from blood, taken before liver transplant. The receptors originated from a human donor who received a liver transplant.

The chain joins TRBV7-9 to TRBJ2-3; 7 bases are a match to TRBD2. With 2 bases clipped from V and 5 bases from J, the junction kept 7 bases outside the gene matches. The germline gives CDR1 SEHNR, CDR2 FQNEAQ (reference sequence). This CDR3 has 15 residues. CDR3: CASSLSSREGDTQYF. In DNA, the CDR3 is TGTGCCAGCAGCTTAAGCTCAAGGGAGGGAGATACGCAGTATTTT.

This clone was seen ten or more times. V gene TRBV6-5 combines with J gene TRBJ2-5; 9 bases map to TRBD1. Germline V gene data show CDR1 as MNHEY and CDR2 as SVGAGI. The trim removed 6 bases at V and 5 bases at J, leaving 10 bases unmatched. This CDR3 contains 15 residues. The CDR3 loop reads CASSYNTGGGETQYF. As DNA, the CDR3 is TGTGCCAGCAGCTATAATACAGGGGGCGGTGAGACCCAGTACTTC.

This clone was seen more than once but under ten times. The chain links TRBV9 to TRBJ1-5; the D gene is possibly TRBD1 (5 bases). With 0 bases removed from V and 2 bases from J, the gap between germline ends came to 9 bases. Per germline, CDR1 SGDLS and CDR2 YYNGEE. This CDR3 spans 15 amino acids. The CDR3 DNA reads as TGTGCCAGCAGCGTAGGGGGGGAACGCAATCAGCCCCAGCATTTT. It specifies CASSVGGERNQPQHF. The full variable domain, its missing parts supplied by reference TRBV9 and TRBJ1-5, is DSGVTQTPKHLITATGQRVTLRCSPRSGDLSVYWYQQSLDQGLQFLIQYYNGEERAKGNILERFSAQQFPDLHSELNLSSLELGDSALYFCASSVGGERNQPQHFGDGTRLSIL.

The chain employs TRBV15 and TRBJ2-3, with D maybe TRBD2 (6 bases). V was trimmed by 5 bases and J by 2 bases, leaving 11 bases between them. Per germline, CDR1 LNHNV and CDR2 YYDKDF (reference sequence). This CDR3 is built from 14 residues. The DNA of the CDR3 is TGTGCCACCAGCCATGGGGGACTCACAGATACGCAGTATTTT. Translating it yields CATSHGGLTDTQYF.

The genes are TRBV7-8 and TRBJ1-4, with 8 positions matching TRBD1. J gave up 4 bases and V 6 bases, and 4 bases lay outside the gene matches. Germline values: CDR1 SGHVS, CDR2 FQNEAQ. The CDR3 has 14 amino acids. This chain's CDR3 is CASSMGQVNEKLFF. The CDR3 nucleotides read TGTGCCAGCAGTATGGGACAGGTTAATGAAAAACTGTTTTTT.

The genes are TRBV9 and TRBJ2-7; D may correspond to TRBD1 or TRBD2 (6 bases each). The germline V gene encodes CDR1 SGDLS and CDR2 YYNGEE. The germline V and J ends were trimmed by 2 bases and 6 bases, with 18 bases remaining between them. CDR3 length: 15 residues. The CDR3, as DNA: TGTGCCAGCAGCGTGTCGACGGGGGCTGTCGGCGAGCAGTACTTC. Amino acids: CASSVSTGAVGEQYF.

The chain recombines TRBV29-1 with TRBJ1-1; 9 bases match TRBD1. The J segment lost 4 bases and the V segment lost 5 bases, leaving 5 bases of the junction unmatched. Germline V CDR1 and CDR2: SQVTM, ANQGSEA. The CDR3 loop spans 13 amino acids. CDR3 in amino acids: CSVSRTGVTEAFF. DNA for the CDR3: TGCAGCGTTTCTCGGACAGGGGTCACTGAAGCTTTCTTT. The full variable domain, its missing parts supplied by reference TRBV29-1 and TRBJ1-1, is SAVISQKPSRDICQRGTSLTIQCQVDSQVTMMFWYRQQPGQSLTLIATANQGSEATYESGFVIDKFPISRPNLTFSTLTVSNMSPEDSSIYLCSVSRTGVTEAFFGQGTRLTVV.

The J gene is TRBJ1-2, the V gene TRBV6-1, with a weak D call TRBD1 (6 bases). Trimming stripped 3 bases from V and 4 bases from J, with 21 bases between. This CDR3 spans 17 amino acids. The germline CDR1 and CDR2 sequences are MNHNS and SASEGT. The CDR3 spells CASSETGPGVRGYGYTF. Here the CDR3 DNA reads TGTGCCAGCAGTGAGACAGGCCCCGGCGTCAGAGGCTATGGCTACACCTTC.

This sequence joins TRBV2 and TRBJ2-3; TRBD2 matches 12 bases. Trimming removed 6 bases from V and 6 bases from J; junction bases left unmatched: 7. This CDR3 is built from 15 residues. CDR1 SNHLY and CDR2 FYNNEI come from the germline V gene. The CDR3 region has the DNA TGTGCCAGCAGAGCACTAGCGGGGGGTCCGGATACGCAGTATTTT. It translates to CASRALAGGPDTQYF.

This sequence joins TRBV25-1 and TRBJ1-3; tentatively, D is TRBD1 (6 bases). This CDR3 is 16 amino acids long. Germline V gene data show CDR1 as MGHDK and CDR2 as SYGVNS. With 4 bases removed from V and 0 bases from J, the gap between germline ends came to 13 bases. The CDR3 DNA reads TGTGCCAGCAGTGGCGGCGACAGGTTCTCTGGAAACACCATATATTTT. Protein product: CASSGGDRFSGNTIYF.

By its share, this clone is medium-sized (0.01 to 0.1%). The CDR3 DNA is TGTGCCAGCAGCCCCCGGGCCTGGGACACCGGGGAGCTGTTTTTT. Protein product: CASSPRAWDTGELFF. The genes are TRBV4-2 and TRBJ2-2; D remains ambiguous. V lost 4 bases to trimming and J lost 3 bases, with 12 bases between them. The germline V gene has CDR1 LGHNA and CDR2 YNFKEQ. This CDR3 region has 15 residues.

The V and J genes are TRBV6-6 and TRBJ2-7, with D tentatively TRBD1 (6 bases). Deletions cut 6 bases from V and 8 bases from J, with 11 bases between. This CDR3 is built from 11 residues. The germline CDR1 and CDR2 sequences are MNHNY and SVGAGI (reference sequence). DNA of the CDR3: TGTGCCAGCAGGAGGGACAATCAGCAGTACTTC. Its protein is CASRRDNQQYF.

In this sample, this clone turned up a few times. This chain joins TRBV7-9 and TRBJ2-7; a weak D match, TRBD2 (5 bases). Germline CDR1 and CDR2: SEHNR and FQNEAQ (reference sequence). V lost 5 bases to trimming and J lost 2 bases, with 16 bases between them. The CDR3 contains 15 residues. The CDR3 nucleotides read TGTGCCAGCAGCCTAAACCACGGGGAACCCTACGAGCAGTACTTC. Translated, it gives CASSLNHGEPYEQYF.

The genes are TRBV28 and TRBJ1-2; TRBD1 is a possible D gene (6 bases). CDR1 is MDHEN and CDR2 is SYDVKM in the germline V gene. The CDR3 runs 14 residues. V lost 2 bases and J 8 bases, leaving 15 bases between the germline ends. The CDR3 DNA follows: TGTGCCAGCAGTTTAACGGGACATGGGACGGGCTACACCTTC. It translates to CASSLTGHGTGYTF.